The sequence of this TCR beta chain was determined in a study of shared clonotypes between healthy human individuals. Using ten immunoSEQ deep assay plates, investigators sequenced unsorted PBMC DNA. Measured with immunoSEQ multiplex PCR; TCRdb has only the in-frame clones, and not every one. Found here are hundreds of thousands of clones, around 78% of them singletons; the top ten hold 9.5% to 15%. Overall study findings and caveats: Among donors, clonotype sharing was expected to be affected by sequencing depth.

Each sample came from a Caucasian adult donor living in Nashville, Tennessee. Genomic DNA of unsorted samples came from 85 million to 90 million PBMCs. Comments on this clone: What it recognizes is unknown.

Per germline, CDR1 LGHNA and CDR2 YSLEER. The V and J ends lost 2 bases and 2 bases, in that order; junction bases with no gene match: 5. CDR3 length equals 16 residues. The source is a woman aged 40 to 50 in good health. Some clones in this sample may be carry-over from other donors' samples. V is TRBV4-3 and J is TRBJ2-1, with TRBD2 identical over 8 bases. Sequences were obtained from PBMCs. The chain's CDR3 is CASSQWGLGTYNEQFF. Written as DNA, the CDR3 is TGCGCCAGCAGCCAATGGGGACTAGGGACCTACAATGAGCAGTTCTTC.